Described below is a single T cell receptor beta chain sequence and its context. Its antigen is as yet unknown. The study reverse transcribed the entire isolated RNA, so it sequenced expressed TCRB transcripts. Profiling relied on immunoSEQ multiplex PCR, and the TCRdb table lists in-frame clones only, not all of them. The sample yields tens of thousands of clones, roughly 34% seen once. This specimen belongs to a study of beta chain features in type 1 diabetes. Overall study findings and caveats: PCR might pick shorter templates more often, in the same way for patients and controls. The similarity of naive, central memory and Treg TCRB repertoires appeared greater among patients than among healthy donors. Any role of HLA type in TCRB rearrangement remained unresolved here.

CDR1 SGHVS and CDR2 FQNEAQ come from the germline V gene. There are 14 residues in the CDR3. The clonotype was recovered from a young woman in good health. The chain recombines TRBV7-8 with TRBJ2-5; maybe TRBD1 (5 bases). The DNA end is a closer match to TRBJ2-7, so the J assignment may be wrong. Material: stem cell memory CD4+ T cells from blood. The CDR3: CASSLQGVSYEQYF. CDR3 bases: TGTGCCAGCAGCTTACAGGGCGTCTCCTACGAGCAGTACTTC.